This TCR beta chain derives from a study of blood T cell repertoires in COVID-19. Study background: Acute-phase and convalescent COVID-19 samples originated in the United States, Italy and Spain. T cells, B-cell-depleted T cells, or PBMCs provided the cDNA or gDNA that served as material.

Authors' methods: Scientists estimated how many nucleated cells there were by amplifying reference gene primers. Clones were sequenced by immunoSEQ multiplex PCR, and TCRdb holds only the in-frame ones, with some missing. The V and J calls and the clone size are those of that table, but D and trimming were determined from the DNA. Counted here are over 85,000 clones, roughly 86% occurring once; the ten biggest clones make up about 5.1%. There are 16 residues in the CDR3. Germline V gene lookup returns CDR1 SGHTA and CDR2 FQGNSA. Trimming removed 2 bases at V and 2 bases at J, with 15 bases between. The sequenced material came from peripheral blood. The chain carries TRBV7-2 and TRBJ1-1; D gene unclear. The clonotype originates from a man between 40 and 49 years old with acute or convalescent COVID-19. The CDR3 nucleotides are TGTGCCAGCAGCTTATTGCTCGAGGAGGTAAACACTGAAGCTTTCTTT. It encodes CASSLLLEEVNTEAFF.